The 28 T cell receptor beta chains listed next were all sequenced from one sample in a study of T cell responses to AZD1222 COVID-19 vaccine. Clones were sequenced by immunoSEQ multiplex PCR, and TCRdb holds only the in-frame ones, with some missing. The top ten clones hold roughly 0.98% of a sample with approximately 170,000 clones, roughly 87% of them seen once. Specimen: peripheral blood, collected 28 days after the second AZD1222 dose. The receptors derive from an adult who received the AZD1222 COVID-19 vaccine.

The chain links TRBV19 to TRBJ1-6, with TRBD1 as a possible D gene (5 bases). The CDR3 totals 14 residues. V lost 8 bases and J 3 bases, leaving 11 bases between the germline ends. Germline loops: CDR1 LNHDA, CDR2 SQIVND (reference sequence). CDR3 region: CASGPRVYNSPLHF. CDR3 in DNA: TGTGCCAGTGGCCCCAGGGTCTATAATTCACCCCTCCACTTT.

The genes are TRBV3-1 (or the pseudogene TRBV3-2) and TRBJ1-2, with D perhaps matching TRBD1 (5 bases). Germline CDR1 and CDR2: LGHDT and YNNKEL (reference sequence). The CDR3 runs 12 residues. V lost 10 bases to trimming and J lost 4 bases, with 13 bases between them. CDR3 coding DNA: TGTGCCACCCGACAGAGGACCTATGGCTACACCTTC. Its protein is CATRQRTYGYTF.

V is TRBV5-6 and J is TRBJ2-1, with D possibly being TRBD2 (7 bases). Germline CDR1 and CDR2: SGHDT and YYEEEE. This CDR3 spans 15 amino acids. V gave up 0 bases and J gave up 5 bases, with 12 bases separating them. The CDR3 DNA reads TGTGCCAGCAGCTTGGCGGGGGGCCGAAACAATGAGCAGTTCTTC. It is translated as CASSLAGGRNNEQFF. The complete variable domain, with remaining parts taken from reference TRBV5-6 and TRBJ2-1, reads DAGVTQSPTHLIKTRGQQVTLRCSPKSGHDTVSWYQQALGQGPQFIFQYYEEEERQRGNFPDRFSGHQFPNYSSELNVNALLLGDSALYLCASSLAGGRNNEQFFGPGTRLTVL.

The CDR3 bases are TGTGCCAGCAGTGGCCAACAGGGTAGGGCGCGGCAGTTCTTC. This codes for CASSGQQGRARQFF. The chain uses TRBV2 and TRBJ2-1, with D possibly TRBD1 on 6 matching bases. The CDR3 has 14 residues. Deletions cut 4 bases from V and 12 bases from J, with 19 bases between. The germline gives CDR1 SNHLY, CDR2 FYNNEI.

The CDR3 sequence is CASSYLGGLNEKLFF. CDR3 sequence (DNA): TGTGCCAGCAGTTATTTGGGGGGATTGAATGAAAAACTGTTTTTT. This sequence joins TRBV6-5 and TRBJ1-4; D is possibly TRBD1 (5 bases). In germline, CDR1 is MNHEY, CDR2 SVGAGI. The CDR3 totals 15 residues. Trimming cost V 3 bases and J 5 bases, with 13 bases left between them.

CDR3 bases: TGCGCCAGCAGCCAAGATTTTCGGGAAAACGACTACAATGAGCAGTTCTTC. It specifies CASSQDFRENDYNEQFF. This chain connects TRBV4-3 to TRBJ2-1; D might be TRBD2 (5 bases). The CDR3 totals 17 residues. V was pared by 0 bases and J by 3 bases, with 15 bases between. CDR1 is LGHNA and CDR2 is YSLEER in the germline V gene.

This chain connects TRBV20-1 to TRBJ2-7, with TRBD1 matching over 12 bases. J gave up 5 bases and V 6 bases, and 11 bases lay outside the gene matches. CDR1 and CDR2 from the germline V gene are DFQATT and SNEGSKA (reference sequence). This CDR3 is 15 amino acids long. The CDR3 DNA follows: TGCAGTGCCAGTAATTGGGGACAGGGGGCCAACGAGCAGTACTTC. Its protein product is CSASNWGQGANEQYF.

The V and J genes are TRBV27 and TRBJ2-1, with D maybe TRBD2 (6 bases). V was pared by 10 bases and J by 1 base, with 11 bases between. CDR3 length equals 13 residues. CDR1 and CDR2 (germline): MNHEY, SMNVEV (reference sequence). CDR3 sequence reads: CATASGSYNEQFF. The DNA for the CDR3 is TGTGCCACCGCCAGCGGGTCCTACAATGAGCAGTTCTTC.

This clone was found once. This chain links TRBV19 with TRBJ1-1; TRBD1 is a possible D gene (6 bases). Deletions cut 0 bases from V and 10 bases from J, with 12 bases between. The length of the CDR3 is 13 residues. Germline V gene data show CDR1 as LNHDA and CDR2 as SQIVND (reference sequence). The CDR3 DNA sequence: TGTGCCAGTAGTATAGAGAAGGGGGGAAGAGCTTTCTTT. It translates to CASSIEKGGRAFF.

This chain connects TRBV3-1 (or the pseudogene TRBV3-2) to TRBJ2-7; D ambiguous. Looked up from germline, CDR1 is LGHDT and CDR2 is YNNKEL (reference sequence). The CDR3 runs to 16 residues. With 0 bases removed from V and 5 bases from J, the gap between germline ends came to 17 bases. The CDR3 bases are TGTGCCAGCAGCCAAGAAAGGGATCAAGTCCTTGACGAGCAGTACTTC. Translating gives CASSQERDQVLDEQYF.

The chain is built from TRBV5-1 and TRBJ1-3; a weak D match, TRBD1 (5 bases). V gave up 0 bases and J gave up 0 bases, with 10 bases separating them. This CDR3 contains 16 residues. Germline V CDR1 and CDR2: SGHRS, YFSETQ. In DNA, the CDR3 is TGCGCCAGCAGCTTGGGGCCGGGGGTCTCTGGAAACACCATATATTTT. Its protein is CASSLGPGVSGNTIYF.

The chain links TRBV6-5 to TRBJ1-1, with D unresolved. Germline V CDR1 and CDR2: MNHEY, SVGAGI. V shed 8 bases and J shed 7 bases, with 17 bases lying between them. This CDR3 region has 13 residues. The CDR3: CASSLGGLGEAFF. CDR3 nucleotide sequence: TGTGCCAGCTCCTTAGGTGGTTTAGGTGAAGCTTTCTTT.

This clone was seen once. The chain uses TRBV6-1 and TRBJ2-7, with D possibly TRBD1 on 7 matching bases. The CDR3 totals 15 residues. Germline CDR1 is MNHNS and CDR2 is SASEGT. V was clipped by 1 base and J by 0 bases, with 10 bases between them. CDR3 in DNA: TGTGCCAGCAGTGAAGTGCGGGACAGCTCCTACGAGCAGTACTTC. This codes for CASSEVRDSSYEQYF.

The chain links TRBV4-3 to TRBJ1-6; D is possibly TRBD1 (5 bases). The ends were cut back, 4 bases at V and 7 bases at J, with 17 bases in the middle. CDR1 is LGHNA, CDR2 YSLEER, per germline. There are 16 residues in the CDR3. The CDR3 region has the DNA TGCGCCAGCAGCCCCGGCGGGGGAGTGAGGAATTCACCCCTCCACTTT. Translation: CASSPGGGVRNSPLHF.

This chain joins TRBV5-1 and TRBJ1-1; TRBD1 aligns across 7 bases. The germline gives CDR1 SGHRS, CDR2 YFSETQ. The CDR3 loop spans 14 amino acids. V shed 0 bases, J shed 5 bases, and the junction held 4 bases outside the gene matches. CDR3 sequence (DNA): TGCGCCAGCAGCTTGGCAGGGGGACGTACTGAAGCTTTCTTT. Protein: CASSLAGGRTEAFF.

The chain uses TRBV6-1 and TRBJ1-2; a weak D match, TRBD1 (5 bases). The germline V gene encodes CDR1 MNHNS and CDR2 SASEGT. Trimming left V 1 base short and J 4 bases short, with 13 bases between. This CDR3 has 15 residues. The CDR3 sequence: CASSEGVDGGYGYTF. CDR3 DNA sequence: TGTGCCAGCAGTGAAGGGGTGGACGGGGGCTATGGCTACACCTTC.

The chain links TRBV11-1 to TRBJ2-5; 9 bases match TRBD2. From germline, CDR1 is SGHAT and CDR2 FQDESV (reference sequence). The J segment lost 5 bases and the V segment lost 10 bases, leaving 14 bases of the junction unmatched. CDR3 length: 15 residues. CDR3 loop: CATSGGSGGGETQYF. The CDR3, as DNA: TGTGCCACCAGTGGGGGTAGCGGGGGCGGGGAGACCCAGTACTTC.

The chain couples TRBV7-9 to TRBJ2-3; D may be TRBD1 (6 bases). The germline CDR1 and CDR2 sequences are SEHNR and FQNEAQ (reference sequence). V was cut by 3 bases and J by 6 bases, with 10 bases left in between. The CDR3 runs 13 residues. The DNA for the CDR3 is TGTGCCAGCAGCTTCTTGGGGGCGGATACGCAGTATTTT. Translating gives CASSFLGADTQYF.

This chain links TRBV5-8 with TRBJ2-3, with D perhaps matching TRBD2 (7 bases). The CDR3 runs to 16 residues. Germline V gene lookup returns CDR1 SGHTS and CDR2 YDEGEE. The V end lost 1 base, the J end lost 2 bases, and 14 bases lay between the germline ends. Written as DNA, the CDR3 is TGTGCCAGCAGCTTGTATGCGGGGGCTCCCACAGATACGCAGTATTTT. It translates to CASSLYAGAPTDTQYF.

V is TRBV4-2 and J is TRBJ1-4, with 7 bases lining up with TRBD1. V lost 6 bases and J lost 5; bases outside the gene matches: 12. The CDR3 totals 16 residues. Per the germline V gene, CDR1 is LGHNA and CDR2 is YNFKEQ. CDR3 DNA sequence: TGTGCCAGCAGACCTACTCCGGGACAGCGGAATGAAAAACTGTTTTTT. This gives the protein CASRPTPGQRNEKLFF.

Comment on this clone: The identical CDR3 is also encoded by other nucleotide sequences in the sample. This chain joins TRBV13 and TRBJ2-2, with D unresolved. Looked up from germline, CDR1 is PRHDT and CDR2 is FYEKMQ (reference sequence). Trimming took off 3 bases at V and 1 base at J, with 0 bases between the two ends. The CDR3 has 12 amino acids. CDR3: CASSLNTGELFF. Here the CDR3 DNA reads TGTGCCAGCAGCTTGAACACCGGGGAGCTGTTTTTT.

The chain joins TRBV27 to TRBJ2-7, with D unresolved. V was cut by 4 bases and J by 4 bases, with 14 bases left in between. Germline values: CDR1 MNHEY, CDR2 SMNVEV (reference sequence). The CDR3 runs to 14 residues. CDR3 amino acids: CASSSAGRTYEQYF. The CDR3, as DNA: TGTGCCAGCAGTTCCGCCGGCCGAACTTACGAGCAGTACTTC.

The CDR3 is CATSIARGVPQFF. The CDR3 nucleotides are TGTGCCACCAGCATCGCGCGGGGGGTCCCCCAGTTCTTC. This chain joins TRBV15 and TRBJ2-1; 8 positions agree with TRBD2. Germline lookup yields CDR1 LNHNV and CDR2 YYDKDF (reference sequence). The CDR3 has 13 residues. The V and J ends lost 4 bases and 13 bases, in that order; junction bases with no gene match: 9.

This clone was found once. Written as DNA, the CDR3 is TGTGCCATCAGTGAGTCGAGGCAGGGGGGTGGCTACACCTTC. This codes for CAISESRQGGGYTF. This chain links TRBV10-3 with TRBJ1-2; 7 bases agree with TRBD1. The V and J ends lost 0 bases and 7 bases, in that order; junction bases with no gene match: 5. The CDR3 sequence is 14 residues long. In germline, CDR1 is ENHRY, CDR2 SYGVKD.

The chain combines TRBV3-1 (or the pseudogene TRBV3-2) with TRBJ2-6; D is unclear. Germline V gene sequence: CDR1 LGHDT, CDR2 YNNKEL (reference sequence). The V end was cut by 0 bases, the J end by 0 bases, with 3 bases between. This CDR3 region has 15 residues. CDR3: CASSQDSSGANVLTF. The CDR3 DNA is TGTGCCAGCAGCCAAGACAGCTCTGGGGCCAACGTCCTGACTTTC.

V is TRBV14 and J is TRBJ1-2; unclear D gene. Trimming cost V 0 bases and J 5 bases, with 7 bases left between them. In germline, CDR1 is SGHDN, CDR2 FVKESK. This CDR3 has 13 residues. Here the CDR3 reads CASSQDHQYGYTF. In DNA form, the CDR3 reads TGTGCCAGCAGCCAAGATCATCAGTATGGCTACACCTTC.

This chain uses TRBV19 with TRBJ1-1; no clear D. The V gene lost 3 bases and the J gene lost 3 bases, with 11 bases spanning the gap. The CDR3 extends over 14 amino acids. In germline, CDR1 is LNHDA, CDR2 SQIVND (reference sequence). The CDR3 region has the DNA TGTGCCAGTAGTATTATTTCTGGGGACACTGAAGCTTTCTTT. This gives the protein CASSIISGDTEAFF.

The rearrangement uses TRBV24-1 and TRBJ2-3; 9 positions agree with TRBD2. The CDR3 runs to 19 residues. The V gene's germline CDR1 is KGHDR and CDR2 SFDVKD. Trimming removed 2 bases from V and 3 bases from J; junction bases left unmatched: 14. This chain's CDR3 is CATSDSSTSGLSWTDTQYF. The CDR3 region has the DNA TGTGCCACCAGTGATTCCTCTACTAGCGGGTTGTCTTGGACAGATACGCAGTATTTT.